This T cell receptor (beta chain) originates from a study of Graves' ophthalmopathy and Graves' hyperthyroidism. Germline CDR1 is MNHEY and CDR2 is SMNVEV (reference sequence). The CDR3 is made up of 15 amino acids. Trimming pared 1 base from V and 0 bases from J, leaving 7 bases between. Presentation of ophthalmopathy in the donors involved moderate-to-severe activity, CAS ≥3, NOSPECS ≥4 and a duration under 3 months. The evidence that diagnosis relied on was clinical symptoms, serum thyroxine, TRAb, thyroid ultrasound and orbital computed tomography. Someone took the PBMCs out of more than 9 ml of fresh peripheral blood. Scientists amplified the TCR beta CDR3 regions from RNA transcripts. Second-round multiplex PCR came after first-round RT-PCR with HTBI primers. TCRdb re-analysed the multiplex PCR reads in MiXCR, keeping a single row per CDR3 protein. The sample lists almost 400,000 distinct CDR3 sequences; about 16% were seen once.

Sequenced input: peripheral blood. The source is a woman under 30 with Graves' ophthalmopathy. V usage is TRBV27 and J usage is TRBJ1-3; D is unclear. In DNA form, the CDR3 reads TGTGCCAGCAGTTTATATCGGACCTCTGGAAACACCATATATTTT. This encodes CASSLYRTSGNTIYF.